The T cell receptor (beta chain) under discussion was sequenced for a study of T cell responses to AZD1222 COVID-19 vaccine (dated by TCRdb to about 2021). In the study overall: Because spike-specific TCR depth and breadth did not differ between the two schedules, AZD1222 recipients who got a second dose at roughly 4 weeks were pooled with those who got a second dose at roughly 12 weeks. A total of 240 or so trial participants underwent TCR sequencing, of whom about 210 had received two doses of AZD1222 and approximately 26 had received two doses of the MenACWY control vaccine. Trial participants were enrolled by age into 18-55, 56-69 and 70-plus year subgroups, with approximately 150, 30 and 60 TCR-sequenced participants respectively. The paper as a whole reports these results and caveats: The 56-69-year group was small, and its depth increase did not reach significance, likely because of low power. Epitopes outside the regions mutated in the B.1.351 and B.1.1.7 variants were reportedly recognized by nearly half of the unique spike-specific TCRs. Because no samples from the day 14 peak response were available, repertoires could be characterized only after the peak T cell response. A significant rise in spike-specific TCR breadth and depth was observed after two AZD1222 doses relative to day 0 and relative to MenACWY recipients. Conclusions about previously exposed vaccinees were limited because only a handful of AZD1222 recipients were SARS-CoV-2 seropositive at baseline. Participants were mostly white British, with more females than males. The authors suggested clonal diversity may have been underestimated. CD4 TCRs associated with the vaccine covered the entire spike protein, and the dominant responses were in regions 160-218 and 743-854.

The CDR3 regions of human TCRbeta chains were analyzed by immunosequencing. The paper's processing steps were these. TCRs in the repertoires were matched against a reference library of SARS-CoV-2-specific TCRs that had been generated with the MIRA antigen-specificity platform. Breadth meant the fraction of unique TCRs that were SARS-CoV-2-associated, whereas depth meant the fraction of total T cells that were SARS-CoV-2-associated. Using the MIRA data, each spike-specific TCR was assigned both to the spike region to which the TCR was reactive and to a CD4 or CD8 class. Log10-transformed breadth and depth values were compared by one-way ANOVA with Sidak's multiple comparisons tests. Drawn from immuneACCESS, this table holds only the in-frame rearrangements with V and J called that TCRdb kept. Clones are partly lost; checked studies trace under half to an unresolved V gene and leave the rest unexplained. That table gives V, J and clone size, and the DNA gave D and trimming. The sample profile shows over 100,000 clones; 90% of them were found once. 1.6% of the sample lies in the top ten.

This clone has just one count. Its cognate antigen has yet to be identified. Per-base quality was not reported, and no clone a single base away is much larger than it. Inclusive of the bounding cysteine and phenylalanine, the CDR3 is 15 residues long. Only CDR3 DNA is held: 45 bases, read in frame from base 1. V loses 1 base of germline sequence and J loses 7 bases, and the interval between the two ends is 17 bases. The germline V gene (reference sequence) provides CDR1 LNHDA and CDR2 SQIVND. In light of the paper, this sample's time point label describes: baseline before first vaccination. The vaccinee samples were drawn from two UK trials, COV001 and COV002, one of which was a single-blind randomized controlled phase 2/3 trial testing AZD1222 (ChAdOx1 nCoV-19) in healthy adults. For TCRbeta chain sequencing, PBMC samples from trial participants were taken at day 0 and at day 28 after the second dose.

The sequence came from an adult in good health. Recombination connected TRBV19 to TRBJ2-7; the D gene remains uncertain. This material consisted of peripheral blood, taken on day 0 of AZD1222 vaccination. The CDR3 protein is CASSIVAESTREQYF. The nucleotides are TGTGCCAGTAGTATAGTCGCGGAATCTACGAGGGAGCAGTACTTC.